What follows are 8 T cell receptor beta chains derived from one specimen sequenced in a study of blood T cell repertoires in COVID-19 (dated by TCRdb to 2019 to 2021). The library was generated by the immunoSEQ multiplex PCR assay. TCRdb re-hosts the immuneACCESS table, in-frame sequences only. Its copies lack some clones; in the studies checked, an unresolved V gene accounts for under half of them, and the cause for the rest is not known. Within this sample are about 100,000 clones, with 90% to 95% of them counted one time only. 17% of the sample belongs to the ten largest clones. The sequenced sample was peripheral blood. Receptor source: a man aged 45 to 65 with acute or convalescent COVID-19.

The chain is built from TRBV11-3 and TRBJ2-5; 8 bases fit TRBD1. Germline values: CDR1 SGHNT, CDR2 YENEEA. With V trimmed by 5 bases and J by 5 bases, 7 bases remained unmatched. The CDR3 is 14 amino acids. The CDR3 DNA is TGTGCCAGCAGCCCTGGACAGGGTAGGGAGACCCAGTACTTC. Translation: CASSPGQGRETQYF.

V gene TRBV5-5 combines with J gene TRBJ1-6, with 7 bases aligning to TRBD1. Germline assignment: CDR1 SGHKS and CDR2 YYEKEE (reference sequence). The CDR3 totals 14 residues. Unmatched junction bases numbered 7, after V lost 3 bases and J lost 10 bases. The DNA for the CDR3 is TGTGCCAGCAGCTCGACAGGGAAGTACTCACCCCTCCACTTT. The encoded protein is CASSSTGKYSPLHF.

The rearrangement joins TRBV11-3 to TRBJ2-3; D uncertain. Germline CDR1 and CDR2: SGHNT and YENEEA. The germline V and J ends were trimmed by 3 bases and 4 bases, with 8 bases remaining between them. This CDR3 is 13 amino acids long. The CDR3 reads CASSFEEADTQYF. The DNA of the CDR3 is TGTGCCAGCAGCTTCGAAGAGGCAGATACGCAGTATTTT.

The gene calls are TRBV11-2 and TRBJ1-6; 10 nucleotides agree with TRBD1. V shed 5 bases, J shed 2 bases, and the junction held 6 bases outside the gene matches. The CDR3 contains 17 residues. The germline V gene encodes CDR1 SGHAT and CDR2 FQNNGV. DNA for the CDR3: TGTGCCAGCAGCCGGGCGGGGACAGGGGCCTATAATTCACCCCTCCACTTT. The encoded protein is CASSRAGTGAYNSPLHF.

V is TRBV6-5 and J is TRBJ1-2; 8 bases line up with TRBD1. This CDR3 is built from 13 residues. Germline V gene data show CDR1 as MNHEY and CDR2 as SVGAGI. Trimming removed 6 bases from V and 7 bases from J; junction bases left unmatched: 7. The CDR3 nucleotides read TGTGCCAGCAGAGGGACAGGTTCGATTGGCTACACCTTC. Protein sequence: CASRGTGSIGYTF.

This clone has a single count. CDR3 sequence: CASSSRDSEQFF. CDR3 coding DNA: TGTGCCAGCAGCTCCCGGGACTCGGAGCAGTTCTTC. This chain joins TRBV5-4 and TRBJ2-1; D possibly corresponds to TRBD2 (6 bases). The CDR3 is made up of 12 amino acids. From germline, CDR1 is SGHNT and CDR2 YYREEE (reference sequence). V was clipped by 3 bases and J by 10 bases, with 11 bases between them.

The CDR3, as DNA: TGTGCCAGCAGCTTAGATATGGCCACAGATACGCAGTATTTT. It translates to CASSLDMATDTQYF. The rearrangement uses TRBV7-9 and TRBJ2-3, with D unresolved. Germline V gene data show CDR1 as SEHNR and CDR2 as FQNEAQ (reference sequence). This CDR3 has 14 residues. With 1 base removed from V and 2 bases from J, the gap between germline ends came to 7 bases.

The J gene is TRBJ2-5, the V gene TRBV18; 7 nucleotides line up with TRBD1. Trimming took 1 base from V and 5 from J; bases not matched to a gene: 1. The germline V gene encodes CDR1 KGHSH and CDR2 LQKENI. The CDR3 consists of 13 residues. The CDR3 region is CASSPQGAETQYF. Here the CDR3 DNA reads TGTGCCAGCTCACCACAGGGGGCTGAGACCCAGTACTTC.